Shown below are 30 T cell receptor beta chains from a single sample sequenced in a study of identical twins. MiXCR, applied by TCRdb to the 5' RACE reads, yields one record per CDR3 protein. The repertoire consists of hundreds of thousands of distinct CDR3 sequences, with more than 6.5% occurring once and the leading ten covering over 2%. These sequences were also reported in another study, on yellow fever vaccine responses in identical twins.

The sequencing sample was made of memory (CD45RO+) T cells sorted from blood. These receptors were obtained from a woman between 18 and 30 years old in good health.

This clonotype appeared a few times. The rearrangement uses TRBV2 and TRBJ2-5, with D tentatively TRBD1 or TRBD2 (5 bases each). V lost 9 bases and J lost 9, with 20 bases in between. The CDR3 has 13 amino acids. In germline, CDR1 is SNHLY, CDR2 FYNNEI. The CDR3 region has the DNA TGTGCCAGTACCTGGGACGAGTCCGGGGCCCAGTACTTC. Its protein product is CASTWDESGAQYF.

V is TRBV18 and J is TRBJ1-1; D call uncertain. This CDR3 region has 14 residues. Per the germline V gene, CDR1 is KGHSH and CDR2 is LQKENI. Trimming took off 4 bases at V and 4 bases at J, with 13 bases between the two ends. The CDR3 sequence: CASSLAPEGTEAFF. The CDR3 coding sequence is TGTGCCAGCTCACTAGCGCCGGAGGGCACTGAAGCTTTCTTT.

This clonotype was observed a few times. The chain carries TRBV2 and TRBJ1-4; possible D gene TRBD1, 6 bases. V lost 10 bases and J 5 bases, leaving 14 bases between the germline ends. Germline V gives CDR1 SNHLY, CDR2 FYNNEI. The CDR3 spans 13 residues. The CDR3 spells CAKRTANNEKLFF. As DNA, the CDR3 is TGTGCCAAACGGACAGCTAACAATGAAAAACTGTTTTTT. The entire variable domain, with the rest obtained from reference TRBV2 and TRBJ1-4, is as follows: EPEVTQTPSHQVTQMGQEVILRCVPISNHLYFYWYRQILGQKVEFLVSFYNNEISEKSEIFDDQFSVERPDGSNFTLKIRSTKLEDSAMYFCAKRTANNEKLFFGSGTQLSVL.

This clonotype was counted a few times. The genes are TRBV5-1 and TRBJ2-7; 7 bases align to TRBD1. CDR1 is SGHRS, CDR2 YFSETQ, per germline. The CDR3 is 15 residues long. Trimming took 6 bases from V and 2 from J; bases not matched to a gene: 11. The CDR3 loop reads CASKAITGQTYEQYF. In DNA form, the CDR3 reads TGCGCCAGCAAAGCTATAACGGGACAGACCTACGAGCAGTACTTC.

The chain employs TRBV6-5 and TRBJ1-4; the D is unclear. The CDR3 length is 15 residues. V was shortened by 0 bases and J by 6 bases, with 11 bases between the two germline ends. CDR1 MNHEY and CDR2 SVGAGI come from the germline V gene. CDR3 sequence (DNA): TGTGCCAGCAGTTACTCGGGTGCAATCTATGAAAAACTGTTTTTT. As protein: CASSYSGAIYEKLFF.

The table lists this clonotype with many counts. The V call is TRBV12-3 or TRBV12-4, the J call TRBJ2-7; D gene ambiguous. The V and J ends lost 1 base and 4 bases respectively, with 8 bases between them. The CDR3 totals 13 residues. The CDR3 protein is CASSLGPQYEQYF. The CDR3 region has the DNA TGTGCCAGCAGTTTAGGCCCCCAATACGAGCAGTACTTC.

The chain is built from TRBV11-2 and TRBJ1-6; D remains unclear. Per germline, CDR1 SGHAT and CDR2 FQNNGV. The CDR3 loop spans 14 amino acids. The V and J ends lost 6 bases and 4 bases respectively, with 10 bases between them. In DNA form, the CDR3 reads TGTGCCAGCAGGGGAAGGAATTATAATTCACCCCTCCACTTT. This gives the protein CASRGRNYNSPLHF.

V gene TRBV5-5 combines with J gene TRBJ2-2, with D possibly being TRBD2 (6 bases). The CDR3 extends over 14 amino acids. Germline V gene sequence: CDR1 SGHKS, CDR2 YYEKEE (reference sequence). V was clipped by 4 bases and J by 4 bases, with 11 bases between them. Written as DNA, the CDR3 is TGTGCCAGCAGCCTGGGACTTCTCACCGGGGAGCTGTTTTTT. Translated, it gives CASSLGLLTGELFF.

The V and J genes are TRBV5-5 and TRBJ1-1; D is uncertain. This CDR3 has 14 amino acids. Germline lookup yields CDR1 SGHKS and CDR2 YYEKEE (reference sequence). Deletions cut 2 bases from V and 1 base from J, with 9 bases between. This chain's CDR3 is CASSFRNQNTEAFF. In nucleotides, the CDR3 is TGTGCCAGCAGCTTCCGGAATCAGAACACTGAAGCTTTCTTT.

J is TRBJ2-2 and V is TRBV20-1, with 13 bases fitting TRBD2. V was pared by 5 bases and J by 7 bases, with 10 bases of the junction left unmatched. The germline V gene encodes CDR1 DFQATT and CDR2 SNEGSKA (reference sequence). The CDR3 is 16 residues long. The CDR3 DNA sequence: TGCAGTGCTGCTGGGACTAGCGGGGTCCTGGACGGGGAGCTGTTTTTT. This encodes CSAAGTSGVLDGELFF.

This clonotype turned up a few times. The genes are TRBV4-1 and TRBJ2-1, with TRBD2 identical over 8 bases. CDR3 length equals 16 residues. The trim removed 0 bases at V and 8 bases at J, leaving 9 bases unmatched. Germline V lookup: CDR1 MGHRA, CDR2 YSYEKL. The CDR3 DNA reads as TGCGCCAGCAGCCAAGATTTCAGCGGGAGTTTCTATGAGCAGTTCTTC. Protein product: CASSQDFSGSFYEQFF.

This chain links TRBV18 with TRBJ2-7, with TRBD1 identical over 7 bases. Germline CDR1 and CDR2: KGHSH and LQKENI. CDR3 size: 14 residues. V dropped 0 bases and J dropped 1; count of bases not matched to a gene: 0. CDR3 sequence: CASSPPGQSYEQYF. In DNA form, the CDR3 reads TGTGCCAGCTCACCACCGGGACAGTCCTACGAGCAGTACTTC.

This clonotype has ten or more counts. This rearrangement joins TRBV24-1 to TRBJ2-2; no firm D call. V was shortened by 0 bases and J by 12 bases, with 10 bases between the two germline ends. Germline lookup yields CDR1 KGHDR and CDR2 SFDVKD. The length of the CDR3 is 13 residues. In nucleotides, the CDR3 is TGTGCCACCAGTGATTTGCCGTCAGGACAGCTGTTTTTT. Translating it yields CATSDLPSGQLFF.

J is TRBJ2-1 and V is TRBV9; no reliable D call. The V gene lost 1 base and the J gene lost 3 bases, with 8 bases spanning the gap. In germline, CDR1 is SGDLS, CDR2 YYNGEE. The CDR3 sequence is 14 residues long. CDR3: CASSVMGDYNEQFF. The CDR3 DNA follows: TGTGCCAGCAGCGTAATGGGCGACTACAATGAGCAGTTCTTC. The full variable domain, with the rest looked up from reference TRBV9 and TRBJ2-1, is DSGVTQTPKHLITATGQRVTLRCSPRSGDLSVYWYQQSLDQGLQFLIQYYNGEERAKGNILERFSAQQFPDLHSELNLSSLELGDSALYFCASSVMGDYNEQFFGPGTRLTVL.

CDR3 amino acids: CASSFRTGTQETQYF. As DNA, the CDR3 is TGTGCCAGCAGCTTCCGGACAGGGACCCAAGAGACCCAGTACTTC. The chain is built from TRBV5-4 and TRBJ2-5, with 8 bases matching TRBD1. The CDR3 is 15 amino acids. Germline V gene lookup returns CDR1 SGHNT and CDR2 YYREEE (reference sequence). V shed 2 bases, J shed 1 base, and the junction held 4 bases outside the gene matches. Variable domain in full (rest from reference TRBV5-4 and TRBJ2-5): ETGVTQSPTHLIKTRGQQVTLRCSSQSGHNTVSWYQQALGQGPQFIFQYYREEENGRGNFPPRFSGLQFPNYSSELNVNALELDDSALYLCASSFRTGTQETQYFGPGTRLLVL.

This clonotype occurred many times. The chain carries TRBV29-1 and TRBJ2-1, with D maybe TRBD2 (7 bases). The CDR3 has 14 residues. V lost 6 bases and J lost 7, with 19 bases in between. CDR1 is SQVTM, CDR2 ANQGSEA, per germline. The CDR3 bases are TGCAGCGTAATGGGGGGGGGCTATAGAAATGAGCAGTTCTTC. It codes for CSVMGGGYRNEQFF.

This clonotype came up many times. The gene calls are TRBV28 and TRBJ1-6; TRBD1 aligns across 7 bases. CDR1 is MDHEN, CDR2 SYDVKM, per germline. This CDR3 region has 16 residues. Trimming cost V 9 bases and J 9 bases; bases outside gene matches: 17. The CDR3 is CASRRKTGRVASPLHF. The CDR3 DNA reads TGTGCCAGTCGCCGAAAGACAGGGAGGGTGGCTTCACCCCTCCACTTT.

The chain has TRBV29-1 and TRBJ1-5; D gene uncertain. The CDR3 is 13 amino acids. The germline V gene encodes CDR1 SQVTM and CDR2 ANQGSEA. V lost 4 bases to trimming and J lost 5 bases, with 12 bases between them. The CDR3 region has the DNA TGCAGCGTTGCGGCAGAGATCGATCAGCCCCAGCATTTT. It yields the protein CSVAAEIDQPQHF.

The rearrangement joins TRBV5-5 to TRBJ2-3, with TRBD1 as a possible D gene (6 bases). CDR1 and CDR2 from the germline V gene are SGHKS and YYEKEE (reference sequence). Trimming took off 2 bases at V and 4 bases at J, with 14 bases between the two ends. CDR3 size: 15 residues. CDR3 sequence (DNA): TGTGCCAGCAGCTTCCAGGGGAGAGGACCAGATACGCAGTATTTT. Encoded protein: CASSFQGRGPDTQYF.

This clonotype was picked up many times. The rearrangement uses TRBV5-5 and TRBJ1-5; D ambiguous. Germline V CDR1 and CDR2: SGHKS, YYEKEE (reference sequence). The CDR3 runs to 15 residues. The V and J ends lost 1 base and 3 bases respectively, with 11 bases between them. DNA for the CDR3: TGTGCCAGCAGCTTGTACGAACAGTACAATCAGCCCCAGCATTTT. Translation gives CASSLYEQYNQPQHF.

The chain is built from TRBV11-2 and TRBJ2-1, with 8 bases matching TRBD1. Germline V CDR1 and CDR2: SGHAT, FQNNGV. Trimming took 5 bases from V and 3 from J; bases not matched to a gene: 6. The CDR3 has 15 amino acids. CDR3 protein: CASSPGTGFYNEQFF. As DNA, the CDR3 is TGTGCCAGCAGCCCAGGGACAGGATTCTACAATGAGCAGTTCTTC.

This clonotype showed up just a few times. This rearrangement joins TRBV28 to TRBJ2-1; D is ambiguous. The V end was cut by 4 bases, the J end by 4 bases, with 11 bases between. Germline values: CDR1 MDHEN, CDR2 SYDVKM. The CDR3 consists of 14 residues. This chain's CDR3 is CASSSIFLYNEQFF. DNA of the CDR3: TGTGCCAGCAGTTCTATTTTTTTGTACAATGAGCAGTTCTTC.

This clonotype was detected a few times. CDR3 amino acids: CASRQLHGTLSYEQYF. The CDR3 DNA reads TGTGCCAGCAGGCAGCTACACGGGACCCTTTCCTACGAGCAGTACTTC. The chain employs TRBV6-2 or TRBV6-3 and TRBJ2-7, with D possibly called TRBD1 or TRBD2 (5 bases each). Germline V gives CDR1 MNHEY, CDR2 SVGEGT. Trimming took 6 bases from V and 1 from J, leaving 19 bases between them. This CDR3 is built from 16 residues.

This clonotype came up many times. This chain joins TRBV20-1 and TRBJ1-1; no reliable D call. The CDR3 contains 11 residues. Germline CDR1 reads DFQATT; CDR2 reads SNEGSKA (reference sequence). V lost 4 bases and J 5 bases, leaving 8 bases between the germline ends. The CDR3 is CSAKDQTEAFF. The CDR3 region has the DNA TGCAGTGCTAAGGACCAGACTGAAGCTTTCTTT.

This chain links TRBV4-1 with TRBJ2-5; D unclear. Germline lookup yields CDR1 MGHRA and CDR2 YSYEKL. V was trimmed by 0 bases and J by 5 bases, leaving 7 bases between them. The CDR3 consists of 13 residues. As DNA, the CDR3 is TGCGCCAGCAGCCAAGATTGGGCCGAGACCCAGTACTTC. Translating gives CASSQDWAETQYF.

CDR3 nucleotide sequence: TGTGCCAGCAGTCTTAGCGGGGTGGGGGGAGATACGCAGTATTTT. Its translation: CASSLSGVGGDTQYF. The genes are TRBV2 and TRBJ2-3, with 8 bases aligning to TRBD2. From germline, CDR1 is SNHLY and CDR2 FYNNEI. V shed 5 bases and J 5 bases; nucleotides not matched to a gene: 9. CDR3 size: 15 residues.

This clonotype was recorded at least ten times. The rearrangement joins TRBV5-1 to TRBJ2-1; possibly TRBD1 or TRBD2 for D (5 bases each). The CDR3 sequence is 12 residues long. CDR1 is SGHRS and CDR2 is YFSETQ in the germline V gene. V dropped 4 bases and J dropped 10 bases, with 12 bases sitting between them. CDR3 sequence (DNA): TGCGCCAGCAGCGGAACAGGCGGGGAGCAGTTCTTC. It is translated as CASSGTGGEQFF.

The V and J genes are TRBV11-3 and TRBJ2-1, with TRBD2 identical over 14 bases. The germline gives CDR1 SGHNT, CDR2 YENEEA. J gave up 4 bases and V 5 bases, and 4 bases lay outside the gene matches. The CDR3 contains 16 residues. This CDR3 is CASSPGTSGGYNEQFF. As DNA, the CDR3 is TGTGCCAGCAGCCCTGGGACTAGCGGGGGTTACAATGAGCAGTTCTTC.

This clonotype was seen a handful of times. The V and J genes are TRBV6-1 and TRBJ1-2; D remains unclear. There are 13 residues in the CDR3. In germline, CDR1 is MNHNS, CDR2 SASEGT. Trimming took 2 bases from V and 7 from J, leaving 11 bases between them. The CDR3 nucleotides read TGTGCCAGCAGTGAATGGGGTCTAAGTGGCTACACCTTC. It is translated as CASSEWGLSGYTF.

CDR3 loop: CASGLVPTGAVAEQFF. The DNA for the CDR3 is TGTGCTAGTGGTTTGGTACCGACAGGGGCAGTGGCTGAGCAGTTCTTC. This chain joins TRBV12-5 and TRBJ2-1; 8 bases align to TRBD1. This CDR3 region has 16 residues. V lost 0 bases and J lost 9; bases outside the gene matches: 10. CDR1 is LGHNT and CDR2 is FRNRAP in the germline V gene.